This T cell receptor beta chain stems from a study of response to subunit inactivated influenza vaccine. V was clipped by 0 bases and J by 4 bases; unmatched bases: 3. Germline V gene sequence: CDR1 LGHNA, CDR2 YSLEER. The CDR3 length is 15 residues. One entry per CDR3 protein, called by TCRdb with MiXCR from the RT-PCR reads. Of about 170,000 distinct CDR3 sequences detected, about 12% appear once; the ten largest clones hold about 29%. In addition, the sample was reused for a study of T cells expressing NK-cell markers. That source reports: A 5'RACE template switching approach incorporating UMIs was used to make TCR beta cDNA. All TCR beta repertoires analysed originated from sorted CD3+CD56+NKG2C+, CD3+CD56+NKG2C- and CD3+CD56-NKG2C+ T cells. Evidence did not settle whether expanded NKG2C+ T cell clones targeted HCMV.

The starting material was CD8+ T cells sorted from PBMCs, obtained 11 to 12 days after vaccination. The TCR sequence derives from a man over 45 who received an inactivated influenza vaccine. The chain recombines TRBV4-3 with TRBJ1-2; TRBD1 matches at 9 bases. The CDR3 spells CASSQDMGQGYGYTF. As DNA, the CDR3 is TGCGCCAGCAGCCAAGATATGGGACAGGGCTATGGCTACACCTTC.